This is a list of T cell receptor beta chains from one sample in a study of blood T cells in healthy people across ages. Via MiXCR, TCRdb re-called the 5' RACE reads, giving one row per CDR3 protein. Of roughly 1.6 million distinct CDR3 sequences in the sample, about 31% were seen once. Sequencing input: blood. These receptors came from a woman aged 25-40 years in good health. Each CDR3 is given without its conserved first and last residue. D genes are given only for firm matches.

>TRBD1|TRBV7-2|17
ASSLDPQGAPLVNQPQH
>NA|TRBV20-1|12
SARDLRAEETQY
>NA|TRBV7-3|13
ASSLGPANYNEQF
>NA|TRBV20-1|12
SARYDRFTNEQF
>NA|TRBV7-9|11
ASSAGRGAEQF
>NA|TRBV7-6|12
ASSPWGGGEKLF
>NA|TRBV27|11
ASSLQGSYGYT
>TRBD2|TRBV19|13
ASSIARTSGETQY
>NA|TRBV12-3/TRBV12-4|12
ASSFSQGAPEAF
>NA|TRBV7-9|14
ASSRQPVIMNTEAF
>TRBD2|TRBV7-2|17
ASSLALGLAGGPRNIQY
>NA|TRBV28|11
ASSFSGLRGYT
>NA|TRBV5-1|13
ASSLWGAERDTQY
>TRBD2|TRBV4-1|14
ASSQVVLAGFYEQY
>TRBD1|TRBV20-1|13
SASYNHDRVETQY
>NA|TRBV9|13
ARGSRRVHQETQY
>TRBD1|TRBV5-1|13
ASSLTGAEFYEQY
>NA|TRBV12-3/TRBV12-4|9
ASSRNCGYT
>NA|TRBV20-1|11
SRYGARADTQY
>NA|TRBV5-1|18
ASSSHPNLALGGSTGELF
>NA|TRBV3-1|14
ASSQAGMGSYNEQF
>TRBD1|TRBV6-1|13
ASSETGQGVYEQF
>TRBD2|TRBV6-2/TRBV6-3|12
ASGRTSATYEQY
>NA|TRBV28|11
ASKLSGDGEQF
>NA|TRBV27|12
ASSCYGGTDTQY